These T cell receptor beta chains were read from a single sample in a study of blood T cell repertoires in COVID-19. This table comes from immunoSEQ multiplex PCR, and its TCRdb copy is limited to in-frame clones, with some not included. The sample holds more than 70,000 clones, around 84% seen once. The sample taken for sequencing was peripheral blood. The receptor source for this set is an elderly woman in a cohort sampled during active or convalescent COVID-19. Each CDR3 is given without its conserved first and last residue. The size of a clone is reported for some rows only, either as once, few or many, or as a class for expanded clones.

ASRGLAGVPGELF TRBJ2-2 TRBV2 .
ASSQPGQNLFGYT TRBJ1-2 TRBV4-1 .
ASRTQGAEGYT TRBJ1-2 TRBV9 .
ASSEGQGASLKTDTQY TRBJ2-3 TRBV6-1 .
ASSVTAGSSGANVLT TRBJ2-6 TRBV9 .
AWSRTAILAITSTDTQY TRBJ2-3 TRBV30 .
ASSVGPRHSYNEQF TRBJ2-1 TRBV9 .
AIRGQGADTEAF TRBJ1-1 TRBV10-3 .
ASSADRRTDTQY TRBJ2-3 TRBV11-2 .
ASRRLAGGSEQY TRBJ2-7 TRBV11-1 .
ASSSRGSSYNSPLH TRBJ1-6 TRBV6-5 once
ASSLEPRGLTNTGELF TRBJ2-2 TRBV5-1 once
ASSYYGQGTEAF TRBJ1-1 TRBV6-5 .
ASSRTVAFTGELF TRBJ2-2 TRBV11-2 .
ASSRLALAPGTYEQY TRBJ2-7 TRBV4-1 .
ASLDRFSGNTIY TRBJ1-3 TRBV6-5 .
ASSAGVDTQY TRBJ2-3 TRBV9 .
ASSEIGVSGNTIY TRBJ1-3 TRBV25-1 .
ASSFQLNTEAF TRBJ1-1 TRBV10-2 .
ASSLLGDRTGELF TRBJ2-2 TRBV5-1 .
ASSESGNNSPLH TRBJ1-6 TRBV6-1 .
AIGGAREDTQY TRBJ2-3 TRBV10-3 .